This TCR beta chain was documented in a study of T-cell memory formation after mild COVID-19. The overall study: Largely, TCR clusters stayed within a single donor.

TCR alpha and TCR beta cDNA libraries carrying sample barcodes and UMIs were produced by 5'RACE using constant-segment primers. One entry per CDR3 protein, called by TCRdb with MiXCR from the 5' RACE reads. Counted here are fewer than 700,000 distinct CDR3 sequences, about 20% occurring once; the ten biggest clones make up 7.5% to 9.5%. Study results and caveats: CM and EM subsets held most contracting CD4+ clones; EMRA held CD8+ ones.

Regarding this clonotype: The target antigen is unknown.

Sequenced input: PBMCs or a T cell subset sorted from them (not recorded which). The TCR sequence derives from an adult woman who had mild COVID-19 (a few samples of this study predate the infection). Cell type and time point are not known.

CDR3 DNA sequence: TGTGCCAGCAGCCTTTCAACAGGGGGAATTAAATACGAGCAGTACTTC. This sequence encodes CASSLSTGGIKYEQYF. This chain connects TRBV14 to TRBJ2-7; the match to TRBD1 covers 8 bases. The CDR3 has 16 amino acids. V lost 4 bases and J lost 4; bases outside the gene matches: 12. Germline V CDR1 and CDR2: SGHDN, FVKESK. Together with reference TRBV14 and TRBJ2-7, the CDR3 gives the full variable domain: EAGVTQFPSHSVIEKGQTVTLRCDPISGHDNLYWYRRVMGKEIKFLLHFVKESKQDESGMPNNRFLAERTGGTYSTLKVQPAELEDSGVYFCASSLSTGGIKYEQYFGPGTRLTVT.